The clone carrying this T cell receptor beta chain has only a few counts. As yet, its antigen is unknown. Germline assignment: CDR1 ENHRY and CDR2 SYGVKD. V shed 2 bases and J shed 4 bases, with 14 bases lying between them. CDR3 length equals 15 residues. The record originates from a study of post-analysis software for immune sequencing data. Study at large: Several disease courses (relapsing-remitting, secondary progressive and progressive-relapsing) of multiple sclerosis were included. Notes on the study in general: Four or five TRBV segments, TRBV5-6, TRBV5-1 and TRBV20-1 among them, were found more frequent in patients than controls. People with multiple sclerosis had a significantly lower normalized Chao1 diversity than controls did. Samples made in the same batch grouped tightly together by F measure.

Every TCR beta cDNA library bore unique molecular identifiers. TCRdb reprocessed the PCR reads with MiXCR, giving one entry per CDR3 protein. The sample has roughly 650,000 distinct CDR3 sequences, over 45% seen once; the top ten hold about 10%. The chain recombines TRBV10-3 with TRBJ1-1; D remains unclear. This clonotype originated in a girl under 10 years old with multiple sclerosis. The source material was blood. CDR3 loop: CAISEVSGHATEAFF. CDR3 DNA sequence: TGTGCCATCAGTGAGGTTTCTGGGCATGCCACTGAAGCTTTCTTT.